The 25 T cell receptor beta chains below come from one sample, sequenced in a study of beta chain features in type 1 diabetes. The study reverse transcribed the entire isolated RNA, so it sequenced expressed TCRB transcripts. Here immunoSEQ multiplex PCR was the method, and the copy in TCRdb shows in-frame clones only, minus some. Among approximately 250,000 clones listed, 7.5% to 10% were seen once. What was sequenced was naive CD4+ T cells from blood. The receptors originated from a young woman in good health.

This clone turned up a few times. This sequence joins TRBV5-6 and TRBJ2-1, with TRBD2 identical over 12 bases. CDR1 is SGHDT and CDR2 is YYEEEE in the germline V gene. V lost 4 bases, J lost 7 bases, and 3 bases stayed unmatched. The CDR3 runs to 14 residues. CDR3 region: CASSPGTSGNEQFF. As DNA, the CDR3 is TGTGCCAGCAGCCCCGGGACTAGCGGGAATGAGCAGTTCTTC.

This clone was observed a handful of times. The chain couples TRBV5-1 to TRBJ1-1, with a possible D match to TRBD1 (6 bases). V lost 4 bases and J 3 bases, leaving 16 bases between the germline ends. The CDR3 length is 15 residues. Germline V gene lookup returns CDR1 SGHRS and CDR2 YFSETQ. CDR3 sequence (DNA): TGCGCCAGCAGCCCTACAGGGCGCCGGGACACTGAAGCTTTCTTT. It specifies CASSPTGRRDTEAFF.

CDR3 amino acids: CASSEAPGINQPQHF. In DNA, the CDR3 is TGTGCCAGCAGTGAAGCGCCGGGGATCAATCAGCCCCAGCATTTT. The chain employs TRBV6-1 and TRBJ1-5; unclear D gene. Germline CDR1 MNHNS, CDR2 SASEGT. The ends were cut back, 0 bases at V and 3 bases at J, with 9 bases in the middle. The CDR3 covers 15 residues.

This clone was seen more than once but under ten times. The genes are TRBV18 and TRBJ2-7; 7 positions match TRBD1. Unmatched junction bases numbered 8, after V lost 3 bases and J lost 6 bases. The CDR3 is 14 amino acids. Germline CDR1 reads KGHSH; CDR2 reads LQKENI. CDR3 nucleotides: TGTGCCAGCTCACCCCTCGGACAGGCAATCGAGCAGTACTTC. Its protein product is CASSPLGQAIEQYF.

There are a few counts of this clone. This chain uses TRBV11-1 with TRBJ1-1; D perhaps matches TRBD1 (5 bases). The CDR3 spans 14 residues. Deletions cut 5 bases from V and 3 bases from J, with 13 bases between. CDR1 SGHAT and CDR2 FQDESV come from the germline V gene (reference sequence). The CDR3 bases are TGTGCCAGCAGCGTATCCAGGGTTCACACTGAAGCTTTCTTT. Protein sequence: CASSVSRVHTEAFF.

This clone was observed at least ten times. The rearrangement joins TRBV29-1 to TRBJ2-6; tentatively, D is TRBD2 (6 bases). Germline CDR1 is SQVTM and CDR2 is ANQGSEA. V shed 0 bases and J shed 2 bases, with 8 bases lying between them. This CDR3 is built from 15 residues. This CDR3 reads CSVEDRRAGANVLTF. CDR3 nucleotides: TGCAGCGTTGAAGATAGGAGGGCTGGGGCCAACGTCCTGACTTTC.

The V call is TRBV11-2, the J call TRBJ2-1; maybe TRBD2 (6 bases). This CDR3 comprises 15 residues. Germline assignment: CDR1 SGHAT and CDR2 FQNNGV. V was shortened by 4 bases and J by 4 bases, with 14 bases between the two germline ends. The CDR3 nucleotides read TGTGCCAGCAGCTGGGTCGGGAGTCGGTACAATGAGCAGTTCTTC. This codes for CASSWVGSRYNEQFF. The complete variable domain, with remaining parts taken from reference TRBV11-2 and TRBJ2-1, reads EAGVAQSPRYKIIEKRQSVAFWCNPISGHATLYWYQQILGQGPKLLIQFQNNGVVDDSQLPKDRFSAERLKGVDSTLKIQPAKLEDSAVYLCASSWVGSRYNEQFFGPGTRLTVL.

In this sample, this clone turned up a few times. This rearrangement joins TRBV30 to TRBJ1-2; 7 bases are a match to TRBD1. The CDR3 is 14 amino acids. The ends lost 0 bases at V and 7 bases at J; junction bases unmatched: 8. From germline, CDR1 is GTSNPN and CDR2 SVGIG (reference sequence). The CDR3 region has the DNA TGTGCCTGGAGTGTATCCCCACAGGGGCGTGGCTACACCTTC. It specifies CAWSVSPQGRGYTF.

This clone was seen a few times. This chain joins TRBV5-1 and TRBJ2-1; TRBD1 is a possible D gene (5 bases). The length of the CDR3 is 16 residues. Trimming took 0 bases from V and 0 from J, leaving 10 bases between them. Germline lookup yields CDR1 SGHRS and CDR2 YFSETQ. The CDR3 region has the DNA TGCGCCAGCAGCTTGGGGGGCGTCCGCTCCTACAATGAGCAGTTCTTC. Translated: CASSLGGVRSYNEQFF.

This clone turned up a few times. The rearrangement joins TRBV9 to TRBJ2-2; D perhaps matches TRBD1 (5 bases). The CDR3 spans 14 residues. The V gene's germline CDR1 is SGDLS and CDR2 YYNGEE. The V end lost 3 bases, the J end lost 6 bases, and 12 bases lay between the germline ends. The CDR3 bases are TGTGCCAGCAGCGCGGCAGACAGATCCGGGGAGCTGTTTTTT. This sequence encodes CASSAADRSGELFF.

This clone was counted only a few times. The sample contains more than one DNA sequence encoding this CDR3. The V and J genes are TRBV5-1 and TRBJ1-1; D call uncertain. Looked up from germline, CDR1 is SGHRS and CDR2 is YFSETQ. The CDR3 covers 13 residues. With 4 bases removed from V and 1 base from J, the gap between germline ends came to 8 bases. CDR3 sequence: CASSRGQNTEAFF. In DNA form, the CDR3 reads TGCGCCAGCAGCCGGGGTCAGAACACTGAAGCTTTCTTT.

V and J are TRBV27 and TRBJ2-1; TRBD2 aligns across 9 bases. The CDR3 totals 15 residues. Germline values: CDR1 MNHEY, CDR2 SMNVEV (reference sequence). The V gene end was trimmed by 3 bases and the J gene end by 7 bases; junction bases not matched to a gene: 7. The CDR3: CASSLDSGSWNEQFF. CDR3 DNA: TGTGCCAGCAGTTTGGATAGCGGGAGCTGGAATGAGCAGTTCTTC.

The rearrangement links TRBV14 to TRBJ2-1; 11 nucleotides match TRBD1. CDR1 and CDR2 from the germline V gene are SGHDN and FVKESK. With V trimmed by 4 bases and J by 9 bases, 5 bases remained unmatched. The CDR3 extends over 14 amino acids. The CDR3 nucleotides read TGTGCCAGCAGCCCGAGGACAGGGGGCGGTGAGCAGTTCTTC. Translated: CASSPRTGGGEQFF.

This clone came up a few times. The chain employs TRBV2 and TRBJ2-6; TRBD1 might be the D (7 bases). The CDR3 runs to 15 residues. Deletions cut 8 bases from V and 3 bases from J, with 14 bases between. CDR1 and CDR2 (germline): SNHLY, FYNNEI. CDR3: CASWTTGVGANVLTF. CDR3 DNA: TGTGCCAGCTGGACTACAGGGGTTGGGGCCAACGTCCTGACTTTC. The full variable domain, its missing parts supplied by reference TRBV2 and TRBJ2-6, is EPEVTQTPSHQVTQMGQEVILRCVPISNHLYFYWYRQILGQKVEFLVSFYNNEISEKSEIFDDQFSVERPDGSNFTLKIRSTKLEDSAMYFCASWTTGVGANVLTFGAGSRLTVL.

In its sample, this clone was seen a few times. V is TRBV29-1 and J is TRBJ1-1, with D unresolved. CDR1 is SQVTM and CDR2 is ANQGSEA in the germline V gene. Trimming pared 0 bases from V and 9 bases from J, leaving 14 bases between. This CDR3 has 13 residues. CDR3 region: CSVEDTHSEKAFF. The CDR3 DNA reads as TGCAGCGTTGAAGATACGCATTCAGAAAAAGCTTTCTTT.

This clone turned up a few times. The CDR3 DNA follows: TGTGCCAGCACAGGGGTCGGTGATACGCAGTATTTT. Protein sequence: CASTGVGDTQYF. The chain uses TRBV27 and TRBJ2-3, with D tentatively TRBD1 (6 bases). There are 12 residues in the CDR3. CDR1 and CDR2 from the germline V gene are MNHEY and SMNVEV (reference sequence). V was trimmed by 7 bases and J by 6 bases, leaving 11 bases between them.

J is TRBJ1-5 and V is TRBV30, with TRBD1 identical over 9 bases. Germline V gene data show CDR1 as GTSNPN and CDR2 as SVGIG (reference sequence). The ends lost 5 bases at V and 2 bases at J; junction bases unmatched: 7. The CDR3 runs 15 residues. CDR3 bases: TGTGCCTGGGCGTGGGGACAGGGAGGCAATCAGCCCCAGCATTTT. Its translation: CAWAWGQGGNQPQHF.

This clone was counted at least ten times. The J gene is TRBJ2-6, the V gene TRBV9; D uncertain. Germline CDR1 SGDLS, CDR2 YYNGEE. Trimming left V 2 bases short and J 0 bases short, with 6 bases between. This CDR3 is 15 amino acids long. The CDR3 reads CASSVSSSGANVLTF. DNA for the CDR3: TGTGCCAGCAGCGTGTCGAGCTCTGGGGCCAACGTCCTGACTTTC. Together with reference TRBV9 and TRBJ2-6, the CDR3 gives the full variable domain: DSGVTQTPKHLITATGQRVTLRCSPRSGDLSVYWYQQSLDQGLQFLIQYYNGEERAKGNILERFSAQQFPDLHSELNLSSLELGDSALYFCASSVSSSGANVLTFGAGSRLTVL.

This clone has more than one count but fewer than ten. J is TRBJ1-1 and V is TRBV7-3; D is perhaps TRBD1 (5 bases). Germline CDR1 SGHTA, CDR2 FQGTGA. Trimming pared 5 bases from V and 3 bases from J, leaving 13 bases between. The CDR3 covers 14 residues. CDR3 sequence: CASSPGQQHTEAFF. As DNA, the CDR3 is TGTGCCAGCAGCCCTGGACAACAACACACTGAAGCTTTCTTT.

This clone has a handful of counts. This chain links TRBV29-1 with TRBJ2-7; a weak D match, TRBD1 (6 bases). CDR1 is SQVTM, CDR2 ANQGSEA, per germline. Trimming took off 1 base at V and 9 bases at J, with 22 bases between the two ends. This CDR3 has 15 amino acids. The CDR3 DNA follows: TGCAGCGTTGAAGGGATAACAGGGAGCCCGGGGTCGCAGTACTTC. The encoded protein is CSVEGITGSPGSQYF.

This clone has more than one count but fewer than ten. The chain links TRBV4-1 to TRBJ2-7; 8 bases align to TRBD2. V shed 1 base, J shed 1 base, and the junction held 9 bases outside the gene matches. Per the germline V gene, CDR1 is MGHRA and CDR2 is YSYEKL. The CDR3 is 17 amino acids. CDR3 bases: TGCGCCAGCAGCCAAGTCCCGAGCGGGGGACCATCCTACGAGCAGTACTTC. This encodes CASSQVPSGGPSYEQYF.

The V gene is TRBV6-5, the J gene TRBJ1-2; D is perhaps TRBD1 (5 bases). Trimming shortened V by 0 bases and J by 5 bases, and 10 bases separated the two germline ends. The CDR3 is 14 amino acids. Per germline, CDR1 MNHEY and CDR2 SVGAGI. The CDR3 region has the DNA TGTGCCAGCAGTTACTCTTCCGGGACTTATGGCTACACCTTC. Its translation is CASSYSSGTYGYTF.

This chain links TRBV4-2 with TRBJ2-7; 9 bases match TRBD1. In germline, CDR1 is LGHNA, CDR2 YNFKEQ. CDR3 length: 16 amino acids. Trimming at V came to 4 bases and at J to 1 base, leaving 8 bases not matched to a gene. This CDR3 reads CASSRPGTGLSYEQYF. In DNA, the CDR3 is TGTGCCAGCAGCCGACCCGGGACAGGGCTTTCCTACGAGCAGTACTTC.

This clone was picked up a small number of times. The gene calls are TRBV5-4 and TRBJ1-6; D is unresolved. V was trimmed by 4 bases and J by 10 bases, leaving 12 bases between them. The CDR3 is 13 amino acids. Germline values: CDR1 SGHNT, CDR2 YYREEE (reference sequence). The CDR3 sequence is CASSGRVGSPLHF. The DNA of the CDR3 is TGTGCCAGCAGCGGCCGGGTTGGATCACCCCTCCACTTT.

The CDR3, as DNA: TGCGCCAGCAGCTTGGCCTTGGGGCCCTCTGGGGCCAACGTCCTGACTTTC. It translates to CASSLALGPSGANVLTF. The rearrangement links TRBV5-1 to TRBJ2-6; TRBD1 might be the D (5 bases). CDR3 length equals 17 residues. V lost 0 bases and J lost 0, with 10 bases in between. From germline, CDR1 is SGHRS and CDR2 YFSETQ.